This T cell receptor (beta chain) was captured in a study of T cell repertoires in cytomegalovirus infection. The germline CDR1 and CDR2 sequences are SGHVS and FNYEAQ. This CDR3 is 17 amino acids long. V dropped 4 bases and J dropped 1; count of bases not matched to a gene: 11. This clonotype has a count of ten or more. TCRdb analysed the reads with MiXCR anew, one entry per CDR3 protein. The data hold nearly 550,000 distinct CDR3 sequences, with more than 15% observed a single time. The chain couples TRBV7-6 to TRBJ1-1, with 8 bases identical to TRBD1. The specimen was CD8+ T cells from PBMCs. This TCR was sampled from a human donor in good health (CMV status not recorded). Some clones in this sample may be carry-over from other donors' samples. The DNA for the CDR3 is TGTGCCAGCAGCTCCCCTAGACAGGGGCCAACGAACACTGAAGCTTTCTTT. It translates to CASSSPRQGPTNTEAFF.